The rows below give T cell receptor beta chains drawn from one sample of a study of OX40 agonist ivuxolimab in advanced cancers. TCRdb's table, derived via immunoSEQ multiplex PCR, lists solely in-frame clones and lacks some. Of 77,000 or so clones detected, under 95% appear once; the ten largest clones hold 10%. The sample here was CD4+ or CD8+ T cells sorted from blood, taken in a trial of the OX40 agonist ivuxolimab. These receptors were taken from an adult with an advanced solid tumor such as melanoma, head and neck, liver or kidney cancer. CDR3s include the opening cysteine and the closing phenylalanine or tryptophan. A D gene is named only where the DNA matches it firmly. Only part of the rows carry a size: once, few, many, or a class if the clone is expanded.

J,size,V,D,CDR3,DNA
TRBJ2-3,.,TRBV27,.,CASSLFGGDTQYF,TGTGCCAGCAGTTTATTCGGTGGGGATACGCAGTATTTT
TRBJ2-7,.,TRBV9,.,CASSVGGDSYEQYF,TGTGCCAGCAGCGTTGGCGGGGACTCCTACGAGCAGTACTTC
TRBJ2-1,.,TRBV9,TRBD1,CASSSGGTGGGEQFF,TGTGCCAGCAGCTCCGGCGGGACAGGGGGCGGTGAGCAGTTCTTC
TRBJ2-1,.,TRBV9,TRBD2,CASSVGSGDYNEQFF,TGTGCCAGCAGCGTAGGGAGCGGGGATTACAATGAGCAGTTCTTC
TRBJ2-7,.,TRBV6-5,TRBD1,CASSTRDRVSYEQYF,TGTGCCAGCAGTACCCGGGACAGGGTATCCTACGAGCAGTACTTC
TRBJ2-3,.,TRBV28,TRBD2,CASSLTSGGTDTQYF,TGTGCCAGCAGTTTGACTAGCGGGGGGACAGATACGCAGTATTTT
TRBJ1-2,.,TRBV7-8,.,CASSLGLDGYTF,TGTGCCAGCAGCTTAGGGTTGGATGGCTACACCTTC
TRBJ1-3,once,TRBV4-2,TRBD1,CASSQGDRDSGNTIYF,TGTGCCAGCAGCCAGGGGGACAGGGACTCTGGAAACACCATATATTTT
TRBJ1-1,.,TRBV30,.,CAWSVWGYTEAFF,TGTGCCTGGAGTGTTTGGGGCTACACTGAAGCTTTCTTT
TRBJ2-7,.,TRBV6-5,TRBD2,CASSYEAGGLHEQYF,TGTGCCAGCAGTTATGAGGCGGGGGGGCTCCACGAGCAGTACTTC
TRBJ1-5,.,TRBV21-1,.,CASSKLLGQEGGNQPQHF,TGTGCCAGCAGCAAACTTTTGGGACAGGAAGGGGGCAATCAGCCCCAGCATTTT
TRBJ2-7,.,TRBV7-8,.,CASSLYRESSYEQYF,TGTGCCAGCAGCCTGTACAGGGAGAGCTCCTACGAGCAGTACTTC
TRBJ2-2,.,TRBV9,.,CASSVQGTGELFF,TGTGCCAGCAGCGTCCAGGGTACCGGGGAGCTGTTTTTT
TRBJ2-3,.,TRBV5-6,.,CASSLVGGASTDTQYF,TGTGCCAGCAGCTTGGTTGGGGGGGCGAGCACAGATACGCAGTATTTT
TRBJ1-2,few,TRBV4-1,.,CASSQAQGEHYGYTF,TGCGCCAGCAGCCAAGCACAGGGCGAGCACTATGGCTACACCTTC
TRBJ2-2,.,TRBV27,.,CASLTSNTGELFF,TGTGCCAGCCTAACCTCGAACACCGGGGAGCTGTTTTTT
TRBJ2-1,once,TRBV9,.,CASSISGGGNEQFF,TGTGCCAGCTCAATTAGCGGAGGGGGCAATGAGCAGTTCTTC
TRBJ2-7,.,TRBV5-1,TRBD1,CASSPSGTGVLEQYF,TGCGCCAGCAGCCCGTCCGGGACAGGGGTACTTGAGCAGTACTTC
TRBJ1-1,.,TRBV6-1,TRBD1,CASSNRDSMNTEAFF,TGTGCCAGCAGTAATCGGGACAGCATGAACACTGAAGCTTTCTTT
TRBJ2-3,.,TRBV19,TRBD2,CASSIGLAATDTQYF,TGTGCCAGTAGTATAGGACTAGCGGCTACAGATACGCAGTATTTT
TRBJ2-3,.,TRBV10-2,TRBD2,CASSEKRGGVDTQYF,TGCGCCAGCAGTGAAAAGCGGGGGGGAGTAGATACGCAGTATTTT
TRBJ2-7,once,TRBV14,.,CASSQDFTQSYEQYF,TGTGCCAGCAGCCAAGATTTCACGCAGTCCTACGAGCAGTACTTC
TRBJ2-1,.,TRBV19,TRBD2,CASGSSGTHNEQFF,TGTGCCAGCGGAAGTAGCGGGACACACAATGAGCAGTTCTTC
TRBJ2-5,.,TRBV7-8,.,CASSEPTGTETQYF,TGTGCCAGCAGCGAACCGACAGGAACGGAGACCCAGTACTTC
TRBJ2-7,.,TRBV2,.,CTYRGPLIYEQYF,TGTACCTACCGGGGGCCCCTCATCTACGAGCAGTACTTC
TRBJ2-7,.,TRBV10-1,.,CASSETLGAYEQYF,TGCGCCAGCAGTGAGACTCTTGGGGCGTACGAGCAGTACTTC
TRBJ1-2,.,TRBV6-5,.,CASSYSSMDGYGYTF,TGTGCCAGCAGTTACTCGAGTATGGACGGCTATGGCTACACCTTC
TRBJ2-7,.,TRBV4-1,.,CASSQDLRGSSYEQYF,TGCGCCAGCAGCCAAGACCTCCGGGGAAGCTCCTACGAGCAGTACTTC
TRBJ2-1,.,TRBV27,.,CASSRLPLSDEQFF,TGTGCCAGCAGCCGACTGCCCCTTTCCGATGAGCAGTTCTTC
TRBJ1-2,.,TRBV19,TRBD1,CASSLGGQGAGYGYTF,TGTGCCAGTAGCCTGGGGGGGCAGGGGGCCGGTTATGGCTACACCTTC
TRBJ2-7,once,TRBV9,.,CASSPWISYEQYF,TGTGCCAGCAGCCCGTGGATCTCCTACGAGCAGTACTTC
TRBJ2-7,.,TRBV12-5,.,CASGSRDKSYEQYF,TGTGCTAGTGGTTCCAGGGACAAGTCCTACGAGCAGTACTTC
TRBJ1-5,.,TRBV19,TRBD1,CASRTQWVDRGRGQPQHF,TGTGCCAGTAGGACGCAGTGGGTGGACAGGGGGCGCGGACAGCCCCAGCATTTT
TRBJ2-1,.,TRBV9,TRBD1,CASSPSDRGLYNEQFF,TGTGCCAGCAGCCCCTCGGACAGGGGGCTCTACAATGAGCAGTTCTTC
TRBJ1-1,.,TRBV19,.,CASSPADSHTLNTEAFF,TGTGCCAGTAGTCCCGCGGACAGCCATACTTTGAACACTGAAGCTTTCTTT